A single sample is the source of the 11 T cell receptor beta chains below, sequenced in a study of T-cell memory formation after mild COVID-19. TCRdb independently ran MiXCR on the 5' RACE reads; one entry per CDR3 protein. This sample carries 350,000 to 450,000 distinct CDR3 sequences, roughly 26% of them seen once, and the ten largest clones take 7.5% to 10%. The specimen was PBMCs or a T cell subset sorted from them (not recorded which). These receptors were taken from an adult woman who had mild COVID-19 (a few samples of this study predate the infection). Cell type and time point are not known.

This clonotype was observed at least ten times. The chain employs TRBV11-2 and TRBJ1-1; D is perhaps TRBD1 (6 bases). Trimming removed 2 bases at V and 4 bases at J, with 17 bases between. Germline V gene lookup returns CDR1 SGHAT and CDR2 FQNNGV. The CDR3 sequence is 16 residues long. In DNA form, the CDR3 reads TGTGCCAGCAGCTTACAGGGGACCCTGCTGGGCACTGAAGCTTTCTTT. This codes for CASSLQGTLLGTEAFF.

This clonotype appeared a few times. The rearrangement joins TRBV29-1 to TRBJ2-7; the match to TRBD2 covers 9 bases. The germline V gene encodes CDR1 SQVTM and CDR2 ANQGSEA. The junction had 6 bases not matched to a gene; V was cut back by 0 bases and J by 0 bases. The CDR3 runs 16 residues. The CDR3 bases are TGCAGCGTTGAAGAATCGCGGGAGGGCCCCTCCTACGAGCAGTACTTC. As protein: CSVEESREGPSYEQYF.

This clonotype was detected a few times. The chain is built from TRBV20-1 and TRBJ2-7; 11 bases line up with TRBD1. Germline-derived CDR1 and CDR2 are DFQATT and SNEGSKA (reference sequence). J lost 5 bases, V lost 3 bases, and 3 bases had no gene match. This CDR3 comprises 13 residues. CDR3 sequence reads: CSARDRGLHEQYF. CDR3 nucleotide sequence: TGCAGTGCTAGGGACAGGGGGCTCCACGAGCAGTACTTC.

The chain combines TRBV5-1 with TRBJ2-5; either TRBD1 or TRBD2 may supply D (6 bases each). Germline V lookup: CDR1 SGHRS, CDR2 YFSETQ. The V end was cut by 4 bases, the J end by 6 bases, with 13 bases between. The CDR3 length is 13 residues. The CDR3 sequence is CASSLGGQKTQYF. In nucleotides, the CDR3 is TGCGCCAGCAGCCTCGGGGGCCAGAAGACCCAGTACTTC.

This clonotype was seen a few times. This chain connects TRBV14 to TRBJ2-7, with 9 bases fitting TRBD1. The CDR3 is 15 amino acids. CDR1 and CDR2 (germline): SGHDN, FVKESK. Germline trimming cut 3 bases from V and 4 bases from J; bases unmatched to any gene: 7. CDR3 sequence: CASSHTGGAWYEQYF. The DNA of the CDR3 is TGTGCCAGCAGCCATACAGGGGGCGCCTGGTACGAGCAGTACTTC.

V is TRBV4-2 and J is TRBJ1-1, with 10 bases aligning to TRBD1. The ends lost 0 bases at V and 4 bases at J; junction bases unmatched: 5. This CDR3 has 16 amino acids. CDR1 is LGHNA and CDR2 is YNFKEQ in the germline V gene. As DNA, the CDR3 is TGTGCCAGCAGCCAAGATGGACAGGGGGTTGTCACTGAAGCTTTCTTT. Translating gives CASSQDGQGVVTEAFF.

The chain has TRBV20-1 and TRBJ2-7; a weak D match, TRBD1 (6 bases). This CDR3 has 16 residues. Germline V gives CDR1 DFQATT, CDR2 SNEGSKA (reference sequence). V lost 0 bases, J lost 3 bases, and 18 bases lay in between. The CDR3 nucleotides are TGCAGTGCTAGAGATCTTCAAGGGGACACTTACTACGAGCAGTACTTC. Translated: CSARDLQGDTYYEQYF.

This clonotype came up a few times. The chain carries TRBV20-1 and TRBJ2-5; TRBD1 agrees at 7 bases. CDR1 and CDR2 (germline): DFQATT, SNEGSKA (reference sequence). After removal of 5 bases from V and 3 bases from J, the junction contained 6 bases not matched to a gene. The CDR3 spans 13 residues. The CDR3 DNA is TGCAGTGCTGACCCGACAGGGAAAGAGACCCAGTACTTC. Protein sequence: CSADPTGKETQYF.

In this sample, this clonotype turned up a few times. This chain uses TRBV20-1 with TRBJ2-2; D perhaps matches TRBD1 (6 bases). The CDR3 loop spans 14 amino acids. The germline CDR1 and CDR2 sequences are DFQATT and SNEGSKA (reference sequence). With 1 base removed from V and 6 bases from J, the gap between germline ends came to 12 bases. The CDR3 is CSARGTVRSGELFF. CDR3 coding DNA: TGCAGTGCTAGAGGGACAGTAAGATCCGGGGAGCTGTTTTTT.

The CDR3 reads CASSSLLESSYNEQFF. The CDR3 bases are TGTGCCAGCAGCTCTTTACTTGAGAGCTCCTACAATGAGCAGTTCTTC. V is TRBV5-6 and J is TRBJ2-1; no clear D gene. The CDR3 totals 16 residues. Germline CDR1 SGHDT, CDR2 YYEEEE. Trimming shortened V by 3 bases and J by 0 bases, and 13 bases separated the two germline ends. Complete variable domain (other parts from reference TRBV5-6 and TRBJ2-1): DAGVTQSPTHLIKTRGQQVTLRCSPKSGHDTVSWYQQALGQGPQFIFQYYEEEERQRGNFPDRFSGHQFPNYSSELNVNALLLGDSALYLCASSSLLESSYNEQFFGPGTRLTVL.

CDR3 coding DNA: TGTGCCACCAGCGCCGACAGGGCGTCCAATCAGCCCCAGCATTTT. Residues: CATSADRASNQPQHF. V usage is TRBV15 and J usage is TRBJ1-5; TRBD1 matches at 7 bases. Germline V gene sequence: CDR1 LNHNV, CDR2 YYDKDF (reference sequence). Germline trimming cut 5 bases from V and 3 bases from J; bases unmatched to any gene: 7. The CDR3 spans 15 residues.